One sample yielded the 24 T cell receptor beta chains listed below, sequenced in a study of monozygotic twins with inflammatory bowel disease. TCRdb derives one entry per CDR3 protein from the 5' RACE reads, leaving out DNA. With 110,000 to 150,000 distinct CDR3 sequences in the sample, the ten largest clones hold about 1.2%. Sequencing input: blood. The receptor source for this set is a human donor with ulcerative colitis or Crohn's disease, or a healthy co-twin of an affected twin (not recorded which).

The V gene is TRBV20-1, the J gene TRBJ2-7. Germline lookup yields CDR1 DFQATT and CDR2 SNEGSKA (reference sequence). The CDR3 spans 13 residues. The CDR3 sequence is CSARPLLKYEQYF.

This sequence joins TRBV24-1 and TRBJ2-7; TCRdb indicates TRBD1, and absent DNA this call remains unverified. This CDR3 has 13 amino acids. Per germline, CDR1 KGHDR and CDR2 SFDVKD. The CDR3: CANRQRNSYEQYF.

V usage is TRBV4-1 and J usage is TRBJ2-3; TCRdb proposes TRBD2, but this gene call is untestable without DNA. This CDR3 region has 19 residues. From germline, CDR1 is MGHRA and CDR2 YSYEKL. CDR3 loop: CASSQVGLRTSGITDTQYF.

The CDR3 spells CASSPGGVNQPQHF. The chain has TRBV28 and TRBJ1-5. Germline CDR1 MDHEN, CDR2 SYDVKM. The CDR3 spans 14 residues.

This CDR3 reads CASSASGIYNEQFF. This sequence joins TRBV9 and TRBJ2-1; TCRdb designates TRBD2, a call that cannot be tested without DNA. CDR1 and CDR2 from the germline V gene are SGDLS and YYNGEE. The CDR3 consists of 14 residues.

The chain combines TRBV5-1 with TRBJ2-7; TCRdb picks TRBD1, but there is no DNA to check that call. The germline CDR1 and CDR2 sequences are SGHRS and YFSETQ. The CDR3 runs 14 residues. CDR3 sequence reads: CASSRTGGDYEQYF.

The chain has TRBV20-1 and TRBJ1-1. The CDR3 has 15 residues. Germline values: CDR1 DFQATT, CDR2 SNEGSKA (reference sequence). The CDR3 reads CSATETGYKNTEAFF.

This chain joins TRBV24-1 and TRBJ2-1. Germline-derived CDR1 and CDR2 are KGHDR and SFDVKD. The CDR3 runs to 16 residues. Here the CDR3 reads CATSDFWPVNYNEQFF.

The chain employs TRBV10-3 and TRBJ2-3; the D gene TCRdb calls, TRBD2, cannot be checked with no DNA. Germline-derived CDR1 and CDR2 are ENHRY and SYGVKD. This CDR3 is 13 amino acids long. The CDR3 is CAAAGGRTDTQYF.

The rearrangement uses TRBV12-3 or TRBV12-4 and TRBJ1-3; TCRdb's assignment of TRBD1 cannot be checked, as there is no DNA. The CDR3 length is 14 residues. Here the CDR3 reads CASSSGTGGNTIYF.

The CDR3 here is CASQVAADTQYF. This rearrangement joins TRBV6-6 to TRBJ2-3. Germline V gives CDR1 MNHNY, CDR2 SVGAGI (reference sequence). CDR3 length: 12 residues.

The rearrangement links TRBV12-3 or TRBV12-4 to TRBJ2-7; lacking DNA, the TRBD2 call made by TCRdb goes unchecked. The CDR3 runs to 13 residues. CDR3 residues: CASSRGPLYEQYF.

V gene TRBV20-1 combines with J gene TRBJ2-7; TCRdb calls TRBD2, which cannot be checked without DNA. CDR1 and CDR2 from the germline V gene are DFQATT and SNEGSKA (reference sequence). CDR3 length equals 14 residues. The CDR3 is CSADIAGGPYEQYF.

The chain combines TRBV30 with TRBJ1-5; the D call from TCRdb, TRBD1, cannot be confirmed without DNA. This CDR3 has 12 residues. Germline lookup yields CDR1 GTSNPN and CDR2 SVGIG (reference sequence). CDR3: CAWSTTGQPQHF.

The V and J genes are TRBV7-2 and TRBJ1-6. There are 13 residues in the CDR3. CDR1 and CDR2 (germline): SGHTA, FQGNSA. CDR3 amino acids: CASTPIAAGPLHF. Drawing the rest from reference TRBV7-2 and TRBJ1-6, the complete variable domain is GAGVSQSPSNKVTEKGKDVELRCDPISGHTALYWYRQSLGQGLEFLIYFQGNSAPDKSGLPSDRFSAERTGGSVSTLTIQRTQQEDSAVYLCASTPIAAGPLHFGNGTRLTVT.

This chain uses TRBV23-1 with TRBJ2-1; no DNA is available, so the TRBD2 call from TCRdb remains unchecked. TRBV23-1 belongs to the ORF category, with a function that is uncertain. The CDR3 length is 15 residues. CDR3 region: CASSQNGAPYNEQFF.

The rearrangement links TRBV5-1 to TRBJ2-2. Germline V CDR1 and CDR2: SGHRS, YFSETQ. The CDR3 has 14 amino acids. The CDR3 spells CASSLGPNTGELFF.

The rearrangement joins TRBV7-2 to TRBJ2-5; the D gene TCRdb calls, TRBD1, cannot be checked with no DNA. This CDR3 spans 14 amino acids. Germline values: CDR1 SGHTA, CDR2 FQGNSA. The CDR3 loop is CASSQNRGGETQYF.

The chain is built from TRBV5-4 and TRBJ2-7; TCRdb indicates TRBD1, and absent DNA this call remains unverified. The CDR3 totals 14 residues. Germline CDR1 reads SGHNT; CDR2 reads YYREEE (reference sequence). CDR3: CASSLETGGYEQYF. The full variable domain, in which reference TRBV5-4 and TRBJ2-7 provide the parts outside the CDR3, is ETGVTQSPTHLIKTRGQQVTLRCSSQSGHNTVSWYQQALGQGPQFIFQYYREEENGRGNFPPRFSGLQFPNYSSELNVNALELDDSALYLCASSLETGGYEQYFGPGTRLTVT.

The rearrangement joins TRBV20-1 to TRBJ2-7; the TCRdb D gene call, TRBD2, has no DNA to confirm it. The CDR3 is 17 residues long. The germline gives CDR1 DFQATT, CDR2 SNEGSKA (reference sequence). This chain's CDR3 is CSARGEREGPLSYEQYF.

J is TRBJ1-5 and V is TRBV6-5; with no DNA, the TCRdb D assignment of TRBD1 cannot be verified. The length of the CDR3 is 14 residues. Germline values: CDR1 MNHEY, CDR2 SVGAGI. This CDR3 is CASSYSQGSQPQHF.

The chain links TRBV10-3 to TRBJ2-3; absent DNA, TCRdb's TRBD2 call cannot be checked. The CDR3 runs 18 residues. The germline CDR1 and CDR2 sequences are ENHRY and SYGVKD. The CDR3 sequence: CAISESSPAGANTDTQYF.

The V gene is TRBV27, the J gene TRBJ2-3; TCRdb outputs TRBD2, but without DNA this stays unchecked. CDR3 size: 15 residues. CDR1 MNHEY and CDR2 SMNVEV come from the germline V gene (reference sequence). CDR3 region: CASILSGSGVDTQYF.

The gene calls are TRBV7-9 and TRBJ1-1; the TCRdb D gene call, TRBD1, has no DNA to confirm it. The CDR3 loop spans 15 amino acids. The germline CDR1 and CDR2 sequences are SEHNR and FQNEAQ (reference sequence). This CDR3 reads CASSPAGLLNTEAFF.